This TCR beta chain derives from a study of cytotoxic CD8 clonotypes in ibrutinib-treated CLL. Across the study: For this cohort, patients were some eleven relapsed/refractory and some 15 treatment-naive, while 17 were IGHV unmutated. Samples yielded averages of 200,000 to 300,000 productive templates and 75,000 to 95,000 productive rearrangements. Response samples were taken after a median about twelve months of treatment, range 6 to 36.

V shed 0 bases and J shed 7 bases, with 4 bases lying between them. The CDR3 is 13 amino acids. Germline V gene data show CDR1 as SGHNT and CDR2 as YENEEA. T cells were sequenced at a targeted depth of 1 in 200,000 to 1 in 1 million. TCRdb's table, derived via immunoSEQ multiplex PCR, lists solely in-frame clones and lacks some. This repertoire shows 250,000 to 350,000 clones, more than 70% found once; its top ten account for 5.6%. The source is a human donor with chronic lymphocytic leukemia. The V gene is TRBV11-3, the J gene TRBJ1-6, with no clear D. The sequences come from PBMCs, collected at disease progression, from a patient treated with ibrutinib. For the CDR3, the DNA is TGTGCCAGCAGCTTAGATCAGAATTCACCCCTCCACTTT. Protein sequence: CASSLDQNSPLHF.